The source of this T cell receptor beta chain is a study of T cells after yellow fever vaccination. In this sample, this clonotype turned up many times. Antigen unknown. Making TCR cDNA involved 5'RACE template switching, which added UMIs and a universal primer site. TCRdb re-called the 5' RACE reads with MiXCR, one entry per CDR3 protein. There are around 160,000 distinct CDR3 sequences in the sample; more than 5.5% occur only once, and roughly 2.5% lies in the top ten. The CDR3 covers 13 residues. With 2 bases removed from V and 10 bases from J, the gap between germline ends came to 13 bases. CDR1 and CDR2 from the germline V gene are SGHRS and YFSETQ. Study-wide results and caveats: Some clonotypes were seen in both the CD4 and the CD8 compartments. These made up a small share and likely arose from convergent recombination. Most primary-vaccination clones recurred post-booster (roughly 97% CD4, 88% CD8).

This clonotype was obtained from a man younger than 30 who received the YFV17D yellow fever vaccine. The chain is built from TRBV5-1 and TRBJ2-1; D possibly corresponds to TRBD2 (5 bases). The sample was CD4+ T cells sorted from PBMCs, taken less than 6 days after the first yellow fever vaccination. DNA for the CDR3: TGCGCCAGCAGCTTTAACTACGGGGAAGAGCAGTTCTTC. This encodes CASSFNYGEEQFF.